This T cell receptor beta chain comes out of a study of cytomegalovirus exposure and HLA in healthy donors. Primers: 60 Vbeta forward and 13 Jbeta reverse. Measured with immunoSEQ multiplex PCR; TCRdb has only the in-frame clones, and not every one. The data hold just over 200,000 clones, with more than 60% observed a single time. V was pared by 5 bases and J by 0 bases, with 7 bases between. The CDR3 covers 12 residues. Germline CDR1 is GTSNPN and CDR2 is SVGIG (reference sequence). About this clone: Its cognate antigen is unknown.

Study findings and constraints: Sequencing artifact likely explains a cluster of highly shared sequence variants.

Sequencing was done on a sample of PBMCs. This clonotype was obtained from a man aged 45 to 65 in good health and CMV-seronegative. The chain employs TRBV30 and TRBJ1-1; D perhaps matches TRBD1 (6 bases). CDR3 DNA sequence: TGTGCCTGGGGACAGATGAACACTGAAGCTTTCTTT. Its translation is CAWGQMNTEAFF.